A selection of T cell receptor beta chains follows, all from one sample in a study of cytomegalovirus exposure and HLA in healthy donors. Libraries were prepared by immunoSEQ multiplex PCR; TCRdb keeps only in-frame clonotypes and omits some of them. The table has about 82,000 clones, approximately 74% seen once. The sequenced material came from PBMCs. The source is a woman between 50 and 59 years old in good health and CMV-seropositive. Each CDR3 is given with its conserved first and last residue. The D gene is left open where the match is weak. The size of a clone is reported for some rows only, either as once, few or many, or as a class for expanded clones.

TRBJ2-6 | NA | TRBV7-9 | TRBD2 | TGTGCCAGCAGCTTTGGAATAGCGGGAGTGGAAGGGGCCAACGTCCTGACTTTC | CASSFGIAGVEGANVLTF
TRBJ2-7 | NA | TRBV5-6 | NA | TGTGCCAGCAGCTCCAGCGGATCCTACGAGCAGTACTTC | CASSSSGSYEQYF
TRBJ1-1 | few | TRBV19 | TRBD1 | TGTGCCAGTAGTAGTCACAGGGGGGCTGAAGCTTTCTTT | CASSSHRGAEAFF
TRBJ2-2 | NA | TRBV6-1 | TRBD1 | TGTGCCAGCAGTGCAAAGACAGGGTCTGGGGAGCTGTTTTTT | CASSAKTGSGELFF
TRBJ1-1 | NA | TRBV15 | TRBD1 | TGTGCCACCAGCAGAGGGCCACAGGGGATGAACACTGAAGCTTTCTTT | CATSRGPQGMNTEAFF
TRBJ1-2 | NA | TRBV9 | TRBD1 | TGTGCCAGCAGCGCAGGGACAGGGGACCCTCCCGGCTACACCTTC | CASSAGTGDPPGYTF
TRBJ1-2 | once | TRBV6-5 | TRBD1 | TGTGCCAGCAGTTCCCTACAGGGGGCCGCCTATGGCTACACCTTC | CASSSLQGAAYGYTF
TRBJ2-3 | NA | TRBV21-1 | NA | TGTGCCAGCAGCAAAACCCGCTCGGACAGGAGCACAGATACGCAGTATTTT | CASSKTRSDRSTDTQYF
TRBJ1-5 | NA | TRBV6-1 | NA | TGTGCCAGCAGTGAACAGTGGTATAGCAATCAGCCCCAGCATTTT | CASSEQWYSNQPQHF
TRBJ2-1 | NA | TRBV11-2 | TRBD2 | TGTGCCAGCAGCCCTAATAGCGGGATATACAATGAGCAGTTCTTC | CASSPNSGIYNEQFF
TRBJ2-2 | NA | TRBV27 | NA | TGTGCCAGCAGTTACCTAACCGGGGAGCTGTTTTTT | CASSYLTGELFF
TRBJ2-3 | NA | TRBV4-2 | NA | TGTGCCAGCAGCCAAGGTATTCGCCTAGAACTAGGCGCAGATACGCAGTATTTT | CASSQGIRLELGADTQYF
TRBJ2-5 | NA | TRBV7-2 | NA | TGTGCCAGCAGCCCCTTTCGAGATGAGACCCAGTACTTC | CASSPFRDETQYF
TRBJ2-5 | NA | TRBV30 | NA | TGTGCCTGCCTCGGGACTAGGGGGCGGCAGACCCAGTACTTC | CACLGTRGRQTQYF
TRBJ2-1 | NA | TRBV5-6 | NA | TGTGCCAGCAGCTTGGATTCCGTAGATGAGCAGTTCTTC | CASSLDSVDEQFF
TRBJ1-1 | NA | TRBV30 | NA | TGTGCCTGGAGTGCCAGGGGAAACACTGAAGCTTTCTTT | CAWSARGNTEAFF
TRBJ2-5 | NA | TRBV5-4 | TRBD2 | TGTGCCAGCAGCTGGGGCGGTAGCGGGAGATCTTATGAGACCCAGTACTTC | CASSWGGSGRSYETQYF
TRBJ2-7 | NA | TRBV29-1 | TRBD1 | TGCAGCGTTGAAGAGGAAAGGACAGGGGCCTACGAGCAGTACTTC | CSVEEERTGAYEQYF
TRBJ2-6 | NA | TRBV5-1 | TRBD1 | TGCGCCAGCAGCCCTGGAATCTACAGGGGCACCTCTGGGGCCAACGTCCTGACTTTC | CASSPGIYRGTSGANVLTF
TRBJ1-5 | few | TRBV10-3 | TRBD1 | TGTGCCATCAGAGGGGACAGTTTCAGCAATCAGCCCCAGCATTTT | CAIRGDSFSNQPQHF